A single sample gave rise to the 17 T cell receptor beta chains below, sequenced in a study of T-cell reconstitution after alpha-beta-depleted transplantation in children. A TCRbeta library incorporating unique molecular identifiers was prepared. TCRdb reprocessed the PCR reads with MiXCR, giving one entry per CDR3 protein. The table includes 610,000 or so distinct CDR3 sequences, around 27% detected once. The sample was PBMCs, taken before TCRalphabeta/CD19-depleted stem cell transplant. Receptors originate from a boy in the first two years of life with Wiskott-Aldrich syndrome, due to receive a stem cell transplant.

This clonotype came up a few times. The rearrangement links TRBV27 to TRBJ1-5; 10 bases agree with TRBD1. The V gene's germline CDR1 is MNHEY and CDR2 SMNVEV (reference sequence). The ends lost 1 base at V and 3 bases at J; junction bases unmatched: 12. This CDR3 is 19 amino acids long. CDR3 sequence: CASSLWAPGGQGPNQPQHF. In DNA, the CDR3 is TGTGCCAGCAGTTTATGGGCTCCCGGGGGACAGGGGCCCAATCAGCCCCAGCATTTT.

This clonotype turned up a few times. This chain uses TRBV6-1 with TRBJ2-3, with 7 nucleotides matching TRBD1. The CDR3 runs to 14 residues. Trimming removed 6 bases from V and 2 bases from J; junction bases left unmatched: 5. Germline loops: CDR1 MNHNS, CDR2 SASEGT. For the CDR3, the DNA is TGTGCCAGCAGACCGGGACAGAACACAGATACGCAGTATTTT. Translating gives CASRPGQNTDTQYF.

The J gene is TRBJ2-7, the V gene TRBV20-1, with TRBD1 identical over 12 bases. The CDR3 spans 13 residues. Germline V lookup: CDR1 DFQATT, CDR2 SNEGSKA (reference sequence). V dropped 3 bases and J dropped 6; count of bases not matched to a gene: 3. CDR3 DNA: TGCAGTGCTAGGGGACAGGGGGCGGGCGAGCAGTACTTC. Its translation: CSARGQGAGEQYF.

A few counts support this clonotype. The CDR3 reads CATQPGTGRDEQFF. The CDR3 region has the DNA TGTGCCACTCAGCCCGGGACAGGGCGGGATGAGCAGTTCTTC. This chain links TRBV12-3 or TRBV12-4 with TRBJ2-1; TRBD1 agrees at 9 bases. After removal of 10 bases from V and 8 bases from J, the junction contained 12 bases not matched to a gene. This CDR3 is built from 14 residues.

The V and J genes are TRBV5-1 and TRBJ2-5, with 7 bases identical to TRBD1. From germline, CDR1 is SGHRS and CDR2 YFSETQ. V was clipped by 5 bases and J by 5 bases; unmatched bases: 9. The CDR3 is made up of 14 amino acids. The CDR3 here is CASRAGTVGETQYF. The DNA of the CDR3 is TGCGCCAGCAGAGCCGGGACAGTTGGGGAGACCCAGTACTTC.

The J gene is TRBJ2-5, the V gene TRBV5-1; D may be TRBD1 (6 bases). The CDR3 is made up of 15 amino acids. V lost 0 bases, J lost 3 bases, and 12 bases lay in between. Germline-derived CDR1 and CDR2 are SGHRS and YFSETQ. As DNA, the CDR3 is TGCGCCAGCAGCTTGGAGGGGACAAAAAAAGAGACCCAGTACTTC. It specifies CASSLEGTKKETQYF.

CDR3 protein: CASSRTRGTNTGELFF. DNA for the CDR3: TGTGCCAGCAGTCGAACGAGGGGAACGAACACCGGGGAGCTGTTTTTT. V gene TRBV27 combines with J gene TRBJ2-2, with D tentatively TRBD1 or TRBD2 (5 bases each). V was clipped by 5 bases and J by 0 bases, with 13 bases between them. The CDR3 extends over 16 amino acids. Germline CDR1 is MNHEY and CDR2 is SMNVEV (reference sequence).

A few counts support this clonotype. The V and J genes are TRBV5-1 and TRBJ2-7; a weak D match, TRBD1 (5 bases). The CDR3 extends over 15 amino acids. Trimming left V 0 bases short and J 7 bases short, with 17 bases between. Germline-derived CDR1 and CDR2 are SGHRS and YFSETQ. The CDR3 nucleotides read TGCGCCAGCAGCTTGGATCCGGCAGGGCAGCGAGAGCAGTACTTC. Translating gives CASSLDPAGQREQYF.

This clonotype was detected a few times. This chain uses TRBV4-2 with TRBJ2-7; a possible D gene is TRBD1 (5 bases). Trimming stripped 0 bases from V and 6 bases from J, with 15 bases between. Looked up from germline, CDR1 is LGHNA and CDR2 is YNFKEQ. There are 15 residues in the CDR3. CDR3: CASSQDRQGFSEQYF. The CDR3 nucleotides are TGTGCCAGCAGCCAAGATAGGCAGGGATTTTCCGAGCAGTACTTC.

The chain links TRBV7-3 to TRBJ2-2; D may be TRBD2 (6 bases). V lost 0 bases, J lost 5 bases, and 16 bases lay in between. Germline V gene lookup returns CDR1 SGHTA and CDR2 FQGTGA. The CDR3 is 17 amino acids. The CDR3: CASSLTPGLMGTGELFF. Written as DNA, the CDR3 is TGTGCCAGCAGCTTAACGCCGGGACTCATGGGGACCGGGGAGCTGTTTTTT. Drawing the rest from reference TRBV7-3 and TRBJ2-2, the complete variable domain is GAGVSQTPSNKVTEKGKYVELRCDPISGHTALYWYRQSLGQGPEFLIYFQGTGAADDSGLPNDRFFAVRPEGSVSTLKIQRTERGDSAVYLCASSLTPGLMGTGELFFGEGSRLTVL.

This chain uses TRBV6-1 with TRBJ2-3; D is unresolved. V lost 0 bases, J lost 3 bases, and 10 bases lay in between. This CDR3 region has 15 residues. Germline lookup yields CDR1 MNHNS and CDR2 SASEGT. As DNA, the CDR3 is TGTGCCAGCAGTGAAGCGATGGTTAAAACAGATACGCAGTATTTT. The encoded protein is CASSEAMVKTDTQYF.

The gene calls are TRBV5-1 and TRBJ2-5, with 11 bases lining up with TRBD2. V shed 4 bases and J 7 bases; nucleotides not matched to a gene: 6. CDR3 length: 14 residues. Germline CDR1 SGHRS, CDR2 YFSETQ. CDR3 DNA sequence: TGCGCCAGCAGCAGGGCCGGGACTAGCGGGACCCAGTACTTC. Protein product: CASSRAGTSGTQYF. The complete variable domain, with remaining parts taken from reference TRBV5-1 and TRBJ2-5, reads KAGVTQTPRYLIKTRGQQVTLSCSPISGHRSVSWYQQTPGQGLQFLFEYFSETQRNKGNFPGRFSGRQFSNSRSEMNVSTLELGDSALYLCASSRAGTSGTQYFGPGTRLLVL.

The sample holds a few counts of this clonotype. This chain's CDR3 is CSARETSVNEQFF. In nucleotides, the CDR3 is TGCAGTGCTAGAGAAACTAGCGTCAATGAGCAGTTCTTC. The J gene is TRBJ2-1, the V gene TRBV20-1; TRBD2 agrees at 7 bases. V was pared by 0 bases and J by 6 bases, with 2 bases of the junction left unmatched. Germline assignment: CDR1 DFQATT and CDR2 SNEGSKA (reference sequence). This CDR3 is built from 13 residues.

The chain couples TRBV5-1 to TRBJ2-2; TRBD2 agrees at 8 bases. The CDR3 extends over 15 amino acids. With 2 bases clipped from V and 5 bases from J, the junction kept 5 bases outside the gene matches. The germline gives CDR1 SGHRS, CDR2 YFSETQ. The CDR3 DNA is TGCGCCAGCAGCTTAAGCGGGAGTTGGACCGGGGAGCTGTTTTTT. Amino acids: CASSLSGSWTGELFF.

This chain joins TRBV6-1 and TRBJ2-1; 9 bases align to TRBD2. In germline, CDR1 is MNHNS, CDR2 SASEGT. After removal of 3 bases from V and 7 bases from J, the junction contained 10 bases not matched to a gene. This CDR3 is 16 amino acids long. In DNA, the CDR3 is TGTGCCAGCAGTGACTTAGCGGGAGTTGGGTGGAATGAGCAGTTCTTC. As protein: CASSDLAGVGWNEQFF.

The chain has TRBV30 and TRBJ2-1; 11 bases line up with TRBD2. With V trimmed by 5 bases and J by 0 bases, 12 bases remained unmatched. In germline, CDR1 is GTSNPN, CDR2 SVGIG (reference sequence). This CDR3 is 18 amino acids long. The CDR3 DNA reads TGTGCCTGGGGGGGGCTGATAGCGGGAGGGGGCTCCTACAATGAGCAGTTCTTC. Encoded protein: CAWGGLIAGGGSYNEQFF.

The chain carries TRBV27 and TRBJ2-1, with 11 positions matching TRBD1. The CDR3 runs 16 residues. The V gene end was trimmed by 1 base and the J gene end by 7 bases; junction bases not matched to a gene: 6. Germline loops: CDR1 MNHEY, CDR2 SMNVEV (reference sequence). CDR3 DNA: TGTGCCAGCAGTTTATGGATTGGACAGGGGGCGAATGAGCAGTTCTTC. Translated: CASSLWIGQGANEQFF.